Listed here are 16 T cell receptor beta chains from one sample, sequenced in a study of vaccination and CD4 T cells after COVID-19. CD4+ T cells that had been cultured provided DNA sequenced with the Oncomine TCR Beta short-read assay. TCRdb processed the PCR reads anew with MiXCR; each CDR3 protein has one entry. Here the sample spans around 12,000 distinct CDR3 sequences, roughly 59% being singletons. Sample treatment: roughly nine-day PBMC culture with coronavirus spike peptide pools or control peptides (ViraFEST assay). These receptors have no known antigen. Sequenced material: CD4+ T cells from blood, cultured in vitro. These receptors were collected from a human donor who had recovered from COVID-19.

The chain uses TRBV20-1 and TRBJ2-1; TRBD2 matches at 14 bases. The CDR3 consists of 16 residues. J gave up 7 bases and V 6 bases, and 11 bases lay outside the gene matches. In germline, CDR1 is DFQATT, CDR2 SNEGSKA (reference sequence). The CDR3 is CSAGTSGSSGWNEQFF. CDR3 bases: TGCAGTGCCGGGACTAGCGGGAGTTCCGGCTGGAATGAGCAGTTCTTC.

The chain carries TRBV15 and TRBJ1-2; 12 bases map to TRBD1. The CDR3 covers 14 residues. Germline V gene lookup returns CDR1 LNHNV and CDR2 YYDKDF (reference sequence). The V segment lost 4 bases and the J segment 7 bases; nucleotides outside the gene matches: 4. The DNA of the CDR3 is TGTGCCACCAGCACCGGGACAGGGGGCATTGGCTACACCTTC. Translation gives CATSTGTGGIGYTF.

The V and J genes are TRBV7-3 and TRBJ1-2, with D possibly matching TRBD1 (6 bases). CDR3 length: 13 amino acids. Germline lookup yields CDR1 SGHTA and CDR2 FQGTGA. Trimming removed 3 bases from V and 7 bases from J, with 12 bases in between. The CDR3 DNA follows: TGTGCCAGCAGCTTGACAGGAATCGGTGGCTACACCTTC. Translating gives CASSLTGIGGYTF.

The chain uses TRBV15 and TRBJ2-1; TRBD2 aligns across 15 bases. V shed 4 bases, J shed 2 bases, and the junction held 9 bases outside the gene matches. The germline V gene has CDR1 LNHNV and CDR2 YYDKDF (reference sequence). The CDR3 covers 19 residues. The CDR3 here is CATSNGGTSGRSPYNEQFF. As DNA, the CDR3 is TGTGCCACCAGCAACGGAGGGACTAGCGGGAGGTCCCCCTACAATGAGCAGTTCTTC.

The J gene is TRBJ2-7, the V gene TRBV4-1; D could derive from TRBD1 or TRBD2 (5 bases each). Germline CDR1 and CDR2: MGHRA and YSYEKL. Trimming left V 4 bases short and J 6 bases short, with 16 bases between. The CDR3 is 14 amino acids. Here the CDR3 reads CASSLVAGSSEQYF. Written as DNA, the CDR3 is TGCGCCAGCAGCCTCGTTGCAGGGAGCTCCGAGCAGTACTTC.

This rearrangement joins TRBV18 to TRBJ1-1; 7 bases are shared with TRBD1. The ends lost 4 bases at V and 1 base at J; junction bases unmatched: 6. The germline V gene has CDR1 KGHSH and CDR2 LQKENI. The CDR3 has 15 residues. As DNA, the CDR3 is TGTGCCAGCTCACTGACAGGGCAGGGGAACACTGAAGCTTTCTTT. Its translation is CASSLTGQGNTEAFF.

The chain links TRBV28 to TRBJ1-2, with D uncertain. Trimming removed 2 bases from V and 0 bases from J, with 7 bases in between. The CDR3 is 14 residues long. The germline CDR1 and CDR2 sequences are MDHEN and SYDVKM. Here the CDR3 reads CASSLTVSNYGYTF. The CDR3 bases are TGTGCCAGCAGTTTAACAGTCTCTAACTATGGCTACACCTTC.

By sample share, this clonotype is medium-sized. J is TRBJ1-1 and V is TRBV5-1; the D is unclear. The CDR3 sequence is 15 residues long. CDR1 is SGHRS and CDR2 is YFSETQ in the germline V gene. V dropped 4 bases and J dropped 1 base, with 14 bases sitting between them. The CDR3 DNA is TGCGCCAGCAGCCCCTATTATGACCAGAACACTGAAGCTTTCTTT. Translated, it gives CASSPYYDQNTEAFF.

This clonotype was observed a few times. This chain uses TRBV2 with TRBJ2-5; D uncertain. The CDR3 loop spans 12 amino acids. Germline V gene lookup returns CDR1 SNHLY and CDR2 FYNNEI. Trimming removed 7 bases from V and 5 bases from J, with 11 bases in between. The CDR3, as DNA: TGTGCCAGCACGGAGTGGGTCGAGACCCAGTACTTC. As protein: CASTEWVETQYF. Combining the CDR3 with reference TRBV2 and TRBJ2-5 gives the whole variable domain EPEVTQTPSHQVTQMGQEVILRCVPISNHLYFYWYRQILGQKVEFLVSFYNNEISEKSEIFDDQFSVERPDGSNFTLKIRSTKLEDSAMYFCASTEWVETQYFGPGTRLLVL.

The V gene is TRBV2, the J gene TRBJ1-5; D call uncertain. This CDR3 is built from 14 residues. The germline gives CDR1 SNHLY, CDR2 FYNNEI. Trimming shortened V by 6 bases and J by 2 bases, and 11 bases separated the two germline ends. DNA for the CDR3: TGTGCCAGCAGCGAATATATAGGCAATCAGCCCCAGCATTTT. Amino acids: CASSEYIGNQPQHF.

The J gene is TRBJ1-5, the V gene TRBV28; 8 bases line up with TRBD1. From germline, CDR1 is MDHEN and CDR2 SYDVKM. The CDR3 runs to 15 residues. With V trimmed by 6 bases and J by 4 bases, 8 bases remained unmatched. The CDR3: CASSGGTGYNQPQHF. The CDR3 DNA is TGTGCCAGCAGCGGAGGGACAGGCTATAATCAGCCCCAGCATTTT.

The chain carries TRBV7-2 and TRBJ2-2; weak D call: TRBD1 (6 bases). Germline V gene sequence: CDR1 SGHTA, CDR2 FQGNSA. Trimming shortened V by 2 bases and J by 0 bases, and 10 bases separated the two germline ends. This CDR3 has 16 residues. Written as DNA, the CDR3 is TGTGCCAGCAGCTTATTGAACAGGGCGAACACCGGGGAGCTGTTTTTT. This gives the protein CASSLLNRANTGELFF.

The gene calls are TRBV11-3 and TRBJ2-3; D is perhaps TRBD1 (6 bases). The CDR3 is 14 amino acids. Germline loops: CDR1 SGHNT, CDR2 YENEEA. Trimming pared 1 base from V and 2 bases from J, leaving 7 bases between. The CDR3 sequence is CASSLGQATDTQYF. The CDR3 region has the DNA TGTGCCAGCAGCTTAGGACAGGCCACAGATACGCAGTATTTT.

This clonotype was counted only a few times. The chain employs TRBV20-1 and TRBJ2-3; TRBD2 matches at 11 bases. CDR3 size: 16 residues. J was trimmed by 2 bases and V by 4 bases; bases with no gene match: 8. The V gene's germline CDR1 is DFQATT and CDR2 SNEGSKA (reference sequence). CDR3 bases: TGCAGTGCTAAGAACCCGGGACTAGCGGCCACAGATACGCAGTATTTT. Translated: CSAKNPGLAATDTQYF.

The gene calls are TRBV28 and TRBJ1-3, with TRBD1 matching 7 bases. Germline V gene lookup returns CDR1 MDHEN and CDR2 SYDVKM. V dropped 1 base and J dropped 9; count of bases not matched to a gene: 6. The CDR3 covers 14 residues. The CDR3 coding sequence is TGTGCCAGCAGTTTATTAGGGGGCTATAGCACCATATATTTT. Protein product: CASSLLGGYSTIYF.

The chain joins TRBV24-1 to TRBJ2-3; 12 bases fit TRBD2. The CDR3 has 15 amino acids. Germline V CDR1 and CDR2: KGHDR, SFDVKD. V lost 3 bases, J lost 3 bases, and 0 bases stayed unmatched. DNA for the CDR3: TGTGCCACCAGTGATACTAGCGGGAGGACAGATACGCAGTATTTT. Translated: CATSDTSGRTDTQYF.